The source of this TCR beta chain is a study of OX40 agonist ivuxolimab in advanced cancers. At the level of the study: Patients were infused with ivuxolimab every 2 weeks at 0.01 to 10 mg/kg.

Profiled with immunoSEQ multiplex PCR; TCRdb holds only in-frame clones, not every one. The table records some 110,000 clones, 80% to 95% of them present only once. Autoimmune disease history or systemic immunosuppression led to patients being barred. Germline lookup yields CDR1 LNHDA and CDR2 SQIVND (reference sequence). V was clipped by 3 bases and J by 4 bases, with 15 bases between them. The CDR3 totals 15 residues. The chain couples TRBV19 to TRBJ1-1; tentatively, D is TRBD1 (5 bases). The TCR was taken from an adult with an advanced solid tumor such as melanoma, head and neck, liver or kidney cancer. This material consisted of CD4+ or CD8+ T cells sorted from blood, taken in a trial of the OX40 agonist ivuxolimab. The CDR3 region is CASSIVGPQSTEAFF. CDR3 coding DNA: TGTGCCAGTAGTATCGTGGGGCCTCAGTCCACTGAAGCTTTCTTT.